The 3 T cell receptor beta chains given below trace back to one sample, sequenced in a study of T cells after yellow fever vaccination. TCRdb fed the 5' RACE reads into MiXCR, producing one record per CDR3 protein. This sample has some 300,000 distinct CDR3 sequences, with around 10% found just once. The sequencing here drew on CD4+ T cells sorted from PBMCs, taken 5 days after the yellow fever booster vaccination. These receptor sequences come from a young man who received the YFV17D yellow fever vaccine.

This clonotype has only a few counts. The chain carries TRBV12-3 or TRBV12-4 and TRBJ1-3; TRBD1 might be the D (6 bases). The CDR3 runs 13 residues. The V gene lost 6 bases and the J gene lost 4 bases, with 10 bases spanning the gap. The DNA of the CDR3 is TGTGCCAGCAGGATGACAGGAGGAAACACCATATATTTT. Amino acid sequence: CASRMTGGNTIYF.

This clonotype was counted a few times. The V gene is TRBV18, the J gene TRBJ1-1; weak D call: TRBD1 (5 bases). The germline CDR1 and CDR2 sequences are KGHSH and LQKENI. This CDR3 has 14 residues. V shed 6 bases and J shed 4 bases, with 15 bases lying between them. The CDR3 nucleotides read TGTGCCAGCTCTACCATGGGGGGAATCACTGAAGCTTTCTTT. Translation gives CASSTMGGITEAFF.

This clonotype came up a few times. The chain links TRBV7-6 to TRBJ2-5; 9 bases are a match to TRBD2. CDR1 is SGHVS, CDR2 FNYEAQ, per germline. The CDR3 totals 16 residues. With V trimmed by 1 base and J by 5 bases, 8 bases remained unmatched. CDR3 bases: TGTGCCAGCAGCTTAGGTTCAAGCGGGGGGATGGAGACCCAGTACTTC. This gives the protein CASSLGSSGGMETQYF. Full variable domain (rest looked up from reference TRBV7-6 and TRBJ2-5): GAGVSQSPRYKVTKRGQDVALRCDPISGHVSLYWYRQALGQGPEFLTYFNYEAQQDKSGLPNDRFSAERPEGSISTLTIQRTEQRDSAMYRCASSLGSSGGMETQYFGPGTRLLVL.